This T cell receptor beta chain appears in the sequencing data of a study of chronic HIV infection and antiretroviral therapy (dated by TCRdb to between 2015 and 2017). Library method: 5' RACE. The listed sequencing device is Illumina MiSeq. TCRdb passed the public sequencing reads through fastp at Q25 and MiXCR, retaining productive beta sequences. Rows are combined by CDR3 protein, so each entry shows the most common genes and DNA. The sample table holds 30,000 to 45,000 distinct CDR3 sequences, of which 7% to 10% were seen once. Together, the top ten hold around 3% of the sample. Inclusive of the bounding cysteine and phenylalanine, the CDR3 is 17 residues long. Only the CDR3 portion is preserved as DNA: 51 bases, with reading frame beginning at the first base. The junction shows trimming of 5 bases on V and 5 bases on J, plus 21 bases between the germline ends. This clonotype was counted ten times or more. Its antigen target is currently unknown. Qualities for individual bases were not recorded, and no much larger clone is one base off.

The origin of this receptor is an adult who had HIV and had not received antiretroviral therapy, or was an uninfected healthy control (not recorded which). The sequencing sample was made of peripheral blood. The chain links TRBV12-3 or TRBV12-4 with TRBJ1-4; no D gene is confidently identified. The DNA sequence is TGTGCCAGCAGTGCTTATCACCCCGGGAGGATAAATGAAAAACTGTTTTTT. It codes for CASSAYHPGRINEKLFF.